This TCR beta chain originates from a study of cytomegalovirus exposure and HLA in healthy donors. General study points: CMV serostatus was the only immune exposure information that was available. Cytomegalovirus-associated TCR beta chains were listed, numbering 150 to 200.

The V end lost 7 bases, the J end lost 0 bases, and 10 bases lay between the germline ends. The CDR3 totals 15 residues. Germline CDR1 MGHRA, CDR2 YSYEKL. Regarding this clone: As yet, its antigen is unknown.

It was with 60 Vbeta and 13 Jbeta primers that the PCR ran. Assay used: immunoSEQ multiplex PCR; TCRdb lists only in-frame clones, some missing. The sample consists of approximately 130,000 clones, more than 75% of them appearing once. V is TRBV4-1 and J is TRBJ2-6; D ambiguous. Input material: PBMCs. The TCR sequence derives from a woman aged 50 to 60 in good health and CMV-seropositive. The CDR3 here is CASTPESSGANVLTF. CDR3 DNA sequence: TGCGCCAGCACACCGGAGTCCTCTGGGGCCAACGTCCTGACTTTC.